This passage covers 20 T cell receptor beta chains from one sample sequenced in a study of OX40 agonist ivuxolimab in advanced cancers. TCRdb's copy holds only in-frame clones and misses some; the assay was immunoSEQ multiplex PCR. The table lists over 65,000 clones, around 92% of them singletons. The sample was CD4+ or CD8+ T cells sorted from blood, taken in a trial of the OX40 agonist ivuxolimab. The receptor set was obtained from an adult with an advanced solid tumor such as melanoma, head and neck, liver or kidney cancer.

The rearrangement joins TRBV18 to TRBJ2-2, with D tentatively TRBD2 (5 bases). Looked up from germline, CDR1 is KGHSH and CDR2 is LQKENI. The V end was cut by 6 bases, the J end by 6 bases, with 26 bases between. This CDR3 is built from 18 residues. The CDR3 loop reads CASSTAVYSTFSAGELFF. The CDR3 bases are TGTGCCAGCTCCACCGCTGTTTACTCGACTTTTAGCGCCGGGGAGCTGTTTTTT.

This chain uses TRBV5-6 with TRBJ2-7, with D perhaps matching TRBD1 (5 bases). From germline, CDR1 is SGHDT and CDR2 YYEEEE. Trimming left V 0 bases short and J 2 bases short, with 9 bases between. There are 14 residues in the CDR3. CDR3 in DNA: TGTGCCAGCAGCTTGGAGGCAGGGACCTACGAGCAGTACTTC. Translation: CASSLEAGTYEQYF.

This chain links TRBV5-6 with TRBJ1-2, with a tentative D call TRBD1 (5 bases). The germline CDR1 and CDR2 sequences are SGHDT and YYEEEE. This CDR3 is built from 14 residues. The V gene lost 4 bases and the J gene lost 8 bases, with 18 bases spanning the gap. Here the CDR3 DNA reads TGTGCCAGCAGCCCCGCGGGGGGTCTGGGGGGCTACACCTTC. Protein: CASSPAGGLGGYTF.

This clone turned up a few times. In DNA form, the CDR3 reads TGTGCCAGCAGCTCTACCTACGAGCAGTACTTC. Translating it yields CASSSTYEQYF. V is TRBV7-3 and J is TRBJ2-7; no clear D. Germline V gene data show CDR1 as SGHTA and CDR2 as FQGTGA. The CDR3 sequence is 11 residues long. V lost 4 bases, J lost 2 bases, and 3 bases lay in between.

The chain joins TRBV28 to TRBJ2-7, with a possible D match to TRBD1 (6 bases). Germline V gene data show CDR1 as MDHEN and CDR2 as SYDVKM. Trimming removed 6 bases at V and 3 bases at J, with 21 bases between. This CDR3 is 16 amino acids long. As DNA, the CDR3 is TGTGCCAGCAGCGCACCCCGGGCAGGGGTAATCTACGAGCAGTACTTC. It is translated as CASSAPRAGVIYEQYF.

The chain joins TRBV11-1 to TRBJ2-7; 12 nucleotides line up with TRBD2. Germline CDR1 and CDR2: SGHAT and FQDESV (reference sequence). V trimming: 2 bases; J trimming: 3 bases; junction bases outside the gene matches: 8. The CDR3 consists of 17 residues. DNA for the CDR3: TGTGCCAGCAGCTTATGGGCGTCGACTAGCGGGAGCTACGAGCAGTACTTC. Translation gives CASSLWASTSGSYEQYF. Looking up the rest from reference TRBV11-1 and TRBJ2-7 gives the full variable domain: EAEVAQSPRYKITEKSQAVAFWCDPISGHATLYWYRQILGQGPELLVQFQDESVVDDSQLPKDRFSAERLKGVDSTLKIQPAELGDSAMYLCASSLWASTSGSYEQYFGPGTRLTVT.

This CDR3 reads CASRAAGGPILPRADTQYF. The CDR3, as DNA: TGCGCCAGCAGGGCAGCGGGAGGGCCGATCCTCCCTAGAGCAGATACGCAGTATTTT. V usage is TRBV5-1 and J usage is TRBJ2-3; TRBD2 aligns across 10 bases. The V and J ends lost 5 bases and 4 bases, in that order; junction bases with no gene match: 19. Germline CDR1 reads SGHRS; CDR2 reads YFSETQ. CDR3 size: 19 residues.

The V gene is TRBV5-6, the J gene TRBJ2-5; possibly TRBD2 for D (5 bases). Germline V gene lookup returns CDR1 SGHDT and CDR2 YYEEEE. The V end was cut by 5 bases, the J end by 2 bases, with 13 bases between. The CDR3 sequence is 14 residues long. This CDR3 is CASSHLGEQETQYF. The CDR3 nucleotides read TGTGCCAGCAGTCACCTCGGGGAGCAAGAGACCCAGTACTTC.

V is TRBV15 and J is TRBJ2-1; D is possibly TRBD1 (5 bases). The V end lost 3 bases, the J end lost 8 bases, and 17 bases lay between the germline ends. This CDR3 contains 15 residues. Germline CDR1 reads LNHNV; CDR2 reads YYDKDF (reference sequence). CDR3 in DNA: TGTGCCACCAGCAGGTTGGGGCCCCAAGGCGATGAGCAGTTCTTC. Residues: CATSRLGPQGDEQFF.

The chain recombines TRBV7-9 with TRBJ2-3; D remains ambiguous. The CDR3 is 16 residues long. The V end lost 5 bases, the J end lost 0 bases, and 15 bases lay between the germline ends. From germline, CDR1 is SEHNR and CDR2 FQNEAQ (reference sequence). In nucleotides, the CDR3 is TGTGCCAGCAGCCCAGGCCGTTTTAGAAGCACAGATACGCAGTATTTT. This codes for CASSPGRFRSTDTQYF.

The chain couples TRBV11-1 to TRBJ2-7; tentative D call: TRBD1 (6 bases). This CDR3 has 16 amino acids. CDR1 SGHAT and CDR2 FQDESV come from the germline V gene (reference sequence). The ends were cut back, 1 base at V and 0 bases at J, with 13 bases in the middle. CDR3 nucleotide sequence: TGTGCCAGCAGCTTAGGAAGGACAGTTAGCTCCTACGAGCAGTACTTC. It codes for CASSLGRTVSSYEQYF.

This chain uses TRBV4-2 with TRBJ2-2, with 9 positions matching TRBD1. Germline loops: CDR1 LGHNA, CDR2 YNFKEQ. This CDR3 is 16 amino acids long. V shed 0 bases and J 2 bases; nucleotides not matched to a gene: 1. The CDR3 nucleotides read TGTGCCAGCAGCCAAGAACAGGGGGCCAACACCGGGGAGCTGTTTTTT. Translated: CASSQEQGANTGELFF.

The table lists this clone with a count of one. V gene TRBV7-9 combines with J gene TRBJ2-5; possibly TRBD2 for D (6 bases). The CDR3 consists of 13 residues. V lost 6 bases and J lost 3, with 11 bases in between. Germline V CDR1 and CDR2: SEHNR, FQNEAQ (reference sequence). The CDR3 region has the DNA TGTGCCAGCAGGTGGACGGGAGAAGAGACCCAGTACTTC. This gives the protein CASRWTGEETQYF.

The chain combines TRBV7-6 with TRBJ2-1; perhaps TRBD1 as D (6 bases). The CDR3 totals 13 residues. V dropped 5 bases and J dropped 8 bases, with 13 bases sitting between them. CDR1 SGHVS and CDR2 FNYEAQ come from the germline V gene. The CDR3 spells CASSPREGDEQFF. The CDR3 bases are TGTGCCAGCAGCCCGCGCGAGGGGGATGAGCAGTTCTTC.

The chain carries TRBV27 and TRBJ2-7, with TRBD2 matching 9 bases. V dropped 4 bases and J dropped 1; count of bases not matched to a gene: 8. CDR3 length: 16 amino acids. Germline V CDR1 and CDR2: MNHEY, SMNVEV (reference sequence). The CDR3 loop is CASSSVAGVLSYEQYF. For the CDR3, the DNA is TGTGCCAGCAGTTCGGTAGCGGGAGTCCTTTCCTACGAGCAGTACTTC.

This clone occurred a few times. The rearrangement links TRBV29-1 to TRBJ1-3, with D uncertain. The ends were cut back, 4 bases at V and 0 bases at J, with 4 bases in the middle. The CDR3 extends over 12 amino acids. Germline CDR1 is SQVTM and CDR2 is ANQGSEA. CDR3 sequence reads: CSVADSGNTIYF. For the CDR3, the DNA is TGCAGCGTTGCCGACTCTGGAAACACCATATATTTT.

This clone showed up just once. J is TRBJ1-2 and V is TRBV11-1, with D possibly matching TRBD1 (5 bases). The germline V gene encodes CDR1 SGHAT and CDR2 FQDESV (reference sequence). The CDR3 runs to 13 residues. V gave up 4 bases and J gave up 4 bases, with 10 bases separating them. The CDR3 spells CASSSRGGYGYTF. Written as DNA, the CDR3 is TGTGCCAGCAGCTCTAGGGGCGGCTATGGCTACACCTTC.

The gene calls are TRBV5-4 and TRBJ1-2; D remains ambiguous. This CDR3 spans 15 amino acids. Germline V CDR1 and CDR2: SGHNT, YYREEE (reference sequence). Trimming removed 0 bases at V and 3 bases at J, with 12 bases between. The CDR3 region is CASSLDGSSYYGYTF. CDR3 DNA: TGTGCCAGCAGCTTGGACGGCAGTTCCTACTATGGCTACACCTTC. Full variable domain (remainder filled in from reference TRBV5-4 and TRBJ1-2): ETGVTQSPTHLIKTRGQQVTLRCSSQSGHNTVSWYQQALGQGPQFIFQYYREEENGRGNFPPRFSGLQFPNYSSELNVNALELDDSALYLCASSLDGSSYYGYTFGSGTRLTVV.

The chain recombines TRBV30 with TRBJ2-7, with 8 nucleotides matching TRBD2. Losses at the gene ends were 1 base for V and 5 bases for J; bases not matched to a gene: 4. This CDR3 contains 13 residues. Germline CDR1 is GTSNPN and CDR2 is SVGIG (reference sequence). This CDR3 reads CAWSAGLVNEQYF. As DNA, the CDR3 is TGTGCCTGGAGTGCGGGACTAGTGAACGAGCAGTACTTC.

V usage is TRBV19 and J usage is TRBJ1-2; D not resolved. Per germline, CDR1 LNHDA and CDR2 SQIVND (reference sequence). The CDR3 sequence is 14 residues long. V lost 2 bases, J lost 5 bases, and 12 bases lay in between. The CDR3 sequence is CASSILAGGYGYTF. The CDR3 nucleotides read TGTGCCAGTAGTATATTGGCGGGCGGATATGGCTACACCTTC.